The 10 T cell receptor beta chains listed next were all sequenced from one sample in a study of blood T cell repertoires in COVID-19. Method: immunoSEQ multiplex PCR; TCRdb's copy keeps in-frame clones and lacks some. The sample carries around 160,000 clones, about 85% recorded once. Source material: PBMCs or T cells enriched from blood (not recorded which). The receptor set was obtained from a woman aged 40 to 50 who had been exposed to COVID-19.

The chain carries TRBV28 and TRBJ2-7; D might be TRBD2 (6 bases). The germline CDR1 and CDR2 sequences are MDHEN and SYDVKM. Trimming cost V 7 bases and J 2 bases, with 18 bases left between them. This CDR3 region has 15 residues. The CDR3 nucleotides read TGTGCCAGCACCCCCCCGCTGGGGGGAACCTACGAGCAGTACTTC. It specifies CASTPPLGGTYEQYF.

This chain joins TRBV7-2 and TRBJ2-7, with a weak D call TRBD2 (6 bases). This CDR3 is 16 amino acids long. Germline CDR1 reads SGHTA; CDR2 reads FQGNSA. Between the trimmed V and J ends, which lost 1 base and 1 base, there was a span of 14 bases. The CDR3 region has the DNA TGTGCCAGCAGCTTAGTTCTGCGGGGTTCGTCCTACGAGCAGTACTTC. This gives the protein CASSLVLRGSSYEQYF.

The V and J genes are TRBV7-8 and TRBJ2-1; TRBD1 agrees at 10 bases. This CDR3 is built from 15 residues. V shed 3 bases, J shed 5 bases, and the junction held 4 bases outside the gene matches. Per germline, CDR1 SGHVS and CDR2 FQNEAQ. The CDR3 bases are TGTGCCAGCAGCTTGCGGGACAGGGGAAACAATGAGCAGTTCTTC. It translates to CASSLRDRGNNEQFF.

V and J are TRBV12-5 and TRBJ1-5, with no clear D. CDR3 size: 14 residues. V lost 7 bases and J 1 base, leaving 11 bases between the germline ends. Germline V CDR1 and CDR2: LGHNT, FRNRAP. DNA of the CDR3: TGTGCTAGTGCCCTACAGACCAGCAATCAGCCCCAGCATTTT. Residues: CASALQTSNQPQHF.

This clone was seen only once. The chain combines TRBV7-8 with TRBJ1-1, with 10 bases lining up with TRBD1. The CDR3 has 16 amino acids. V trimming: 5 bases; J trimming: 0 bases; junction bases outside the gene matches: 6. Per the germline V gene, CDR1 is SGHVS and CDR2 is FQNEAQ. The CDR3: CASSVPGQGMNTEAFF. CDR3 bases: TGTGCCAGCAGCGTACCGGGACAGGGGATGAACACTGAAGCTTTCTTT.

The chain uses TRBV29-1 and TRBJ2-7; 8 bases fit TRBD1. The V gene's germline CDR1 is SQVTM and CDR2 ANQGSEA. Unmatched junction bases numbered 4, after V lost 6 bases and J lost 0 bases. The CDR3 sequence is 13 residues long. The CDR3 sequence: CSVQTGDSYEQYF. In DNA, the CDR3 is TGCAGCGTACAGACAGGGGACTCCTACGAGCAGTACTTC.

The V call is TRBV6-1, the J call TRBJ2-5, with TRBD1 as a possible D gene (5 bases). V lost 3 bases and J 5 bases, leaving 13 bases between the germline ends. CDR3 length: 14 residues. Germline V CDR1 and CDR2: MNHNS, SASEGT. The DNA of the CDR3 is TGTGCCAGCAGTGATCAGCAGGGTTGGGAGACCCAGTACTTC. It codes for CASSDQQGWETQYF.

The rearrangement uses TRBV3-1 (or the pseudogene TRBV3-2) and TRBJ2-1, with D hard to call. This CDR3 region has 13 residues. V lost 4 bases, J lost 10 bases, and 14 bases lay in between. The germline gives CDR1 LGHDT, CDR2 YNNKEL (reference sequence). CDR3 protein: CASSPYYSPEQFF. The CDR3 DNA reads TGTGCCAGCAGCCCTTACTATTCTCCCGAGCAGTTCTTC.

The chain uses TRBV18 and TRBJ1-1; 7 nucleotides agree with TRBD1. In germline, CDR1 is KGHSH, CDR2 LQKENI. CDR3 length equals 16 residues. V lost 1 base, J lost 6 bases, and 11 bases stayed unmatched. The CDR3 region has the DNA TGTGCCAGCTCACCACGGGGGGCGGCAGGGGGTTCTGAAGCTTTCTTT. This encodes CASSPRGAAGGSEAFF.

The V and J genes are TRBV2 and TRBJ1-5; D gene unclear. V was cut by 8 bases and J by 0 bases, with 11 bases left in between. Germline V gives CDR1 SNHLY, CDR2 FYNNEI. The CDR3 is 14 amino acids. This chain's CDR3 is CASRNSYSNQPQHF. The CDR3 nucleotides read TGTGCCAGCCGCAACAGTTATAGCAATCAGCCCCAGCATTTT.